The sequence of this T cell receptor (beta chain) was determined in a study of T cell responses to AZD1222 COVID-19 vaccine. V was shortened by 5 bases and J by 3 bases, with 26 bases between the two germline ends. CDR3 size: 18 residues. Per the germline V gene, CDR1 is SGDLS and CDR2 is YYNGEE. Details on this clone: Antigen unknown.

Sequencing used immunoSEQ multiplex PCR; TCRdb keeps in-frame clones, though not all of them. The sample holds around 180,000 clones, 85% to 90% seen once. Regarding the study as a whole: Donors skewed white British and female; clonal diversity was possibly underestimated.

The chain joins TRBV9 to TRBJ1-2; a weak D match, TRBD1 (6 bases). The source material was peripheral blood, sampled on day 0 of AZD1222 vaccination. This TCR derives from an adult in good health. CDR3 coding DNA: TGTGCCAGCAGTGCAAATCGAAAACCTTCTCAGGGGTACTATGGCTACACCTTC. Translating it yields CASSANRKPSQGYYGYTF.